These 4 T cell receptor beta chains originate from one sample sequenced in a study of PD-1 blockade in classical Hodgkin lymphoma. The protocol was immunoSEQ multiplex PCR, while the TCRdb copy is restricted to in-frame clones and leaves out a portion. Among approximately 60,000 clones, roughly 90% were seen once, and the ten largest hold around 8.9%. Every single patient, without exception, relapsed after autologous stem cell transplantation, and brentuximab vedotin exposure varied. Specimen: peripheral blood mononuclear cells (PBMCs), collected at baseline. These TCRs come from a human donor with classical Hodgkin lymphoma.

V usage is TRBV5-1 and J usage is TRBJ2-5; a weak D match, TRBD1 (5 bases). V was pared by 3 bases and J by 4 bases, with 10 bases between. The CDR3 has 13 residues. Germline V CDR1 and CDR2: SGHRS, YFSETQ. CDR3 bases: TGCGCCAGCAGCTCAAAGGGGCTAGAGACCCAGTACTTC. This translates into CASSSKGLETQYF.

The CDR3: CASSLEQGRTYEQYF. CDR3 bases: TGTGCCAGCAGCTTGGAACAGGGGCGAACCTACGAGCAGTACTTC. The chain joins TRBV5-4 to TRBJ2-7, with TRBD1 identical over 7 bases. CDR3 length: 15 amino acids. Germline V CDR1 and CDR2: SGHNT, YYREEE (reference sequence). The V gene end was trimmed by 0 bases and the J gene end by 2 bases; junction bases not matched to a gene: 5.

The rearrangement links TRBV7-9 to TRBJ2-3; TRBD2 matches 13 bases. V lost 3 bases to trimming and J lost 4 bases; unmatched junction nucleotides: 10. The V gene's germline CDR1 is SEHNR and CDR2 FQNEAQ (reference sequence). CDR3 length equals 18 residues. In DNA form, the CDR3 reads TGTGCCAGCAGCTTCGGGACTAGCGGGATTAGGGGCCCAGATACGCAGTATTTT. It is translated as CASSFGTSGIRGPDTQYF.

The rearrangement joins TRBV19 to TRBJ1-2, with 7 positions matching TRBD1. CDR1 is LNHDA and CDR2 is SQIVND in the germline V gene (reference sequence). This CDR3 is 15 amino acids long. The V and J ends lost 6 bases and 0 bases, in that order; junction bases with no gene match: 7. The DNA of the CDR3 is TGTGCCAGTAGCCTCCAGGGGACAGCTAACTATGGCTACACCTTC. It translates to CASSLQGTANYGYTF.